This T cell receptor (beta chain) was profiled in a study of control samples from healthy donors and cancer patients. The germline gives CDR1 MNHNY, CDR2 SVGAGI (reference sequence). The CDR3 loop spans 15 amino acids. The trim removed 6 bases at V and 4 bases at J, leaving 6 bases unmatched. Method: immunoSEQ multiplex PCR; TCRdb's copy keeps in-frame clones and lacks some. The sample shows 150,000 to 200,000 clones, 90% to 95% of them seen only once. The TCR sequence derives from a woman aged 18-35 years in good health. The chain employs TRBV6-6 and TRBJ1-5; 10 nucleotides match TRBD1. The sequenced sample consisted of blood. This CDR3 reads CASRTGGSFNQPQHF. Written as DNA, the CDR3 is TGTGCCAGCAGGACAGGGGGCTCATTTAATCAGCCCCAGCATTTT.